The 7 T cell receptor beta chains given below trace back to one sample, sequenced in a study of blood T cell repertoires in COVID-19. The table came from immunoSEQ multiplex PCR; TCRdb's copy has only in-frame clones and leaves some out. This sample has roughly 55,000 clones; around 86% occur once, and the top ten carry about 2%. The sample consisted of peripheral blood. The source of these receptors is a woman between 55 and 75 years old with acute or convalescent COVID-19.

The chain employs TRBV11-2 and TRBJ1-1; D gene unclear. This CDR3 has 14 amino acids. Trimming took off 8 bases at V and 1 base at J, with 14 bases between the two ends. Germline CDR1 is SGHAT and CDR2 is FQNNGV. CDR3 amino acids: CASGLPGKNTEAFF. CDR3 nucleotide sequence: TGTGCCAGCGGCCTACCGGGTAAGAACACTGAAGCTTTCTTT.

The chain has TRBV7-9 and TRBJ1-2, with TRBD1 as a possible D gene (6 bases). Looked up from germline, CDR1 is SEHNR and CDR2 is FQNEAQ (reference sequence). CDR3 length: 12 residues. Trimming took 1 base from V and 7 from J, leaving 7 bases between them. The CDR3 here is CASSLGGLGYTF. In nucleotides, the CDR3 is TGTGCCAGCAGCTTAGGGGGGCTTGGCTACACCTTC.

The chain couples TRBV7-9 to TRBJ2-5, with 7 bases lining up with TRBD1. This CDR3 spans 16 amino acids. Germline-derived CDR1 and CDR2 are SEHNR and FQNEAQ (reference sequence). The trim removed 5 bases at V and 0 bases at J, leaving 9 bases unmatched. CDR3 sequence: CASSPTGNSYQETQYF. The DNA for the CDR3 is TGTGCCAGCAGCCCGACAGGGAATTCGTACCAAGAGACCCAGTACTTC.

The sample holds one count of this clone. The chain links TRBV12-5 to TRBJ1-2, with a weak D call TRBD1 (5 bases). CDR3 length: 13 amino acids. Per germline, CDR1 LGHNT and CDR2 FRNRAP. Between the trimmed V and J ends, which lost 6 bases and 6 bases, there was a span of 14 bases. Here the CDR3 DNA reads TGTGCTAGTGGACCCTTCGGGGGAGATGGCTACACCTTC. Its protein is CASGPFGGDGYTF.

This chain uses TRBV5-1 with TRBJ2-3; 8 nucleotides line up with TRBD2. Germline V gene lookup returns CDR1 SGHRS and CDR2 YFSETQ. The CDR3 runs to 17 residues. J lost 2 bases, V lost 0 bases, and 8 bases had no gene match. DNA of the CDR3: TGCGCCAGCAGCTTGGCGCTACTAGCGGACATCACAGATACGCAGTATTTT. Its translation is CASSLALLADITDTQYF.

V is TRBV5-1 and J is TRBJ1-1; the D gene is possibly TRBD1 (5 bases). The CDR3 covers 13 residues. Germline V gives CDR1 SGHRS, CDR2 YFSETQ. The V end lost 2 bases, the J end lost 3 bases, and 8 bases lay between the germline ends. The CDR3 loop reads CASSFGADTEAFF. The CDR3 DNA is TGCGCCAGCAGCTTTGGGGCCGACACTGAAGCTTTCTTT.

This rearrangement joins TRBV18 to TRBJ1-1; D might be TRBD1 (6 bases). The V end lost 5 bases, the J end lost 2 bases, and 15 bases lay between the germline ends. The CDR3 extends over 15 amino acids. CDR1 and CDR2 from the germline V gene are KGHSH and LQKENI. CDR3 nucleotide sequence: TGTGCCAGCTCAGGGGTGACAGGTTCAAACACTGAAGCTTTCTTT. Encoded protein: CASSGVTGSNTEAFF.